The next 12 T cell receptor beta chains were all read from a single sample in a study of CD8+CD57+ T cells in acquired aplastic anemia. Patients included in sequencing had previously demonstrated CD8+CD57+ cell expansion by flow cytometry. The study profiled TCR beta VDJ and CDR3 using genomic DNA as template. TCRdb recomputed calls from the reads with MiXCR, one row per CDR3 protein. Counted here are over 150,000 distinct CDR3 sequences, less than 50% occurring once; the ten biggest clones make up 10% to 15%. Sequencing was performed on sorted CD4+, CD8+, or CD8+CD57+ T cells (not recorded which) from PBMCs. Every receptor here comes from a human donor with aplastic anemia.

The rearrangement joins TRBV2 to TRBJ2-3, with TRBD2 matching over 10 bases. From germline, CDR1 is SNHLY and CDR2 FYNNEI. Trimming at V came to 7 bases and at J to 9 bases, leaving 10 bases not matched to a gene. There are 14 residues in the CDR3. This chain's CDR3 is CASNSLAGGETQYF. The CDR3, as DNA: TGTGCCAGCAACAGCTTAGCGGGGGGCGAAACGCAGTATTTT. Full variable domain (missing parts from reference TRBV2 and TRBJ2-3): EPEVTQTPSHQVTQMGQEVILRCVPISNHLYFYWYRQILGQKVEFLVSFYNNEISEKSEIFDDQFSVERPDGSNFTLKIRSTKLEDSAMYFCASNSLAGGETQYFGPGTRLTVL.

The V gene is TRBV29-1, the J gene TRBJ2-7; 11 bases match TRBD1. V trimming: 7 bases; J trimming: 2 bases; junction bases outside the gene matches: 7. The CDR3 is made up of 14 amino acids. Germline V gene sequence: CDR1 SQVTM, CDR2 ANQGSEA. CDR3 sequence: CSALTGQGAYEQYF. Here the CDR3 DNA reads TGCAGCGCCCTAACGGGACAGGGGGCCTACGAGCAGTACTTC.

The rearrangement links TRBV20-1 to TRBJ2-2; D not certain. The CDR3 has 13 amino acids. Looked up from germline, CDR1 is DFQATT and CDR2 is SNEGSKA (reference sequence). Trimming cost V 5 bases and J 1 base, with 8 bases left between them. CDR3 region: CSADTGNTGELFF. The DNA of the CDR3 is TGCAGTGCTGACACGGGGAACACCGGGGAGCTGTTTTTT.

The chain uses TRBV7-3 and TRBJ1-2; possible D gene TRBD1, 6 bases. Germline V lookup: CDR1 SGHTA, CDR2 FQGTGA. V was clipped by 9 bases and J by 5 bases, with 16 bases between them. This CDR3 has 13 residues. CDR3 residues: CASTTGRYYGYTF. CDR3 nucleotides: TGTGCCAGTACCACAGGGCGATATTATGGCTACACCTTC.

This clonotype was detected only a few times. V is TRBV6-1 and J is TRBJ2-1, with D hard to call. Germline V gene sequence: CDR1 MNHNS, CDR2 SASEGT. The V and J ends lost 4 bases and 0 bases respectively, with 10 bases between them. The CDR3 runs 15 residues. CDR3 nucleotides: TGTGCCAGCAGTGCAAGAGCTGGCTCCTACAATGAGCAGTTCTTC. Amino acids: CASSARAGSYNEQFF.

In its sample, this clonotype was seen many times. V gene TRBV10-1 combines with J gene TRBJ1-2; no clear D gene. V was clipped by 5 bases and J by 0 bases, with 13 bases between them. The CDR3 is 15 amino acids. CDR1 is WNHNN, CDR2 SYGVQD, per germline (reference sequence). The CDR3 coding sequence is TGCGCCAGCAGTCAGCTCAAGAGGCCTAACTATGGCTACACCTTC. It is translated as CASSQLKRPNYGYTF.

In this sample, this clonotype turned up once. The chain links TRBV19 to TRBJ2-7; no definite D call. The CDR3 consists of 12 residues. Trimming took 7 bases from V and 1 from J, leaving 8 bases between them. Germline V lookup: CDR1 LNHDA, CDR2 SQIVND (reference sequence). This CDR3 reads CASKGLSYEQYF. In DNA, the CDR3 is TGTGCCAGTAAGGGCTTGTCCTACGAGCAGTACTTC.

The J gene is TRBJ1-6, the V gene TRBV7-2; TRBD1 might be the D (5 bases). From germline, CDR1 is SGHTA and CDR2 FQGNSA. The CDR3 is 12 residues long. V gave up 1 base and J gave up 12 bases, with 7 bases separating them. For the CDR3, the DNA is TGTGCCAGCAGCTTAGGCAGGGTACCCCTCCACTTT. Protein sequence: CASSLGRVPLHF.

This clonotype was found many times. V and J are TRBV19 and TRBJ1-4, with D unclear. This CDR3 has 13 amino acids. From germline, CDR1 is LNHDA and CDR2 SQIVND (reference sequence). The V end lost 4 bases, the J end lost 7 bases, and 10 bases lay between the germline ends. The CDR3 loop reads CASSKRAAEKLFF. CDR3 nucleotides: TGTGCCAGTAGTAAGAGGGCCGCTGAAAAACTGTTTTTT.

The table lists this clonotype with a count of one. This chain links TRBV7-9 with TRBJ2-7, with unresolved D. CDR3 length: 15 amino acids. CDR1 and CDR2 (germline): SEHNR, FQNEAQ (reference sequence). The V end lost 4 bases, the J end lost 2 bases, and 15 bases lay between the germline ends. CDR3 DNA: TGTGCCAGCAGCTCCGGTGCAGGCGTAACCTACGAGCAGTACTTC. Residues: CASSSGAGVTYEQYF.

This clonotype was observed a few times. A much larger clone sits a single nucleotide away, making a read error possible. The J gene is TRBJ2-3, the V gene TRBV4-2, with TRBD2 matching 9 bases. In germline, CDR1 is LGHNA, CDR2 YNFKEQ. The CDR3 has 15 residues. The DNA for the CDR3 is TGTGCCAGCAGCCCAAGCGGGGGGAGCACAGATACGCGGTATTTT. Its translation: CASSPSGGSTDTRYF.

This clonotype appeared once. The V call is TRBV5-4, the J call TRBJ1-5; no clear D gene. The V end was cut by 4 bases, the J end by 1 base, with 9 bases between. In germline, CDR1 is SGHNT, CDR2 YYREEE (reference sequence). This CDR3 is 14 amino acids long. CDR3 sequence: CASSTQDSNQPQHF. CDR3 in DNA: TGTGCCAGCAGCACGCAAGACAGCAATCAGCCCCAGCATTTT.